This entry lists 18 T cell receptor beta chains sequenced from one sample in a study of OX40 agonist ivuxolimab in advanced cancers. Sequencing was performed with immunoSEQ multiplex PCR; in TCRdb, only in-frame clones are kept and a portion is missing. This sample yields around 46,000 clones, of which approximately 90% are seen a single time; approximately 12% belongs to the top ten. Sequenced material: CD4+ or CD8+ T cells sorted from blood, taken in a trial of the OX40 agonist ivuxolimab. Receptors were obtained from an adult with an advanced solid tumor such as melanoma, head and neck, liver or kidney cancer.

This chain links TRBV4-2 with TRBJ2-6; D gene ambiguous. The length of the CDR3 is 16 residues. V dropped 0 bases and J dropped 0 bases, with 6 bases sitting between them. CDR1 is LGHNA, CDR2 YNFKEQ, per germline. The CDR3 sequence is CASSQEEHSGANVLTF. In nucleotides, the CDR3 is TGTGCCAGCAGCCAAGAAGAACACTCTGGGGCCAACGTCCTGACTTTC.

The CDR3 loop is CASSQEMAGIYEQYF. The CDR3 nucleotides are TGCGCCAGCAGCCAAGAGATGGCGGGGATTTACGAGCAGTACTTC. The chain joins TRBV4-3 to TRBJ2-7, with a weak D call TRBD2 (6 bases). CDR1 and CDR2 (germline): LGHNA, YSLEER. V gave up 0 bases and J gave up 4 bases, with 13 bases separating them. This CDR3 contains 15 residues.

The chain employs TRBV30 and TRBJ1-5; D is unclear. This CDR3 has 14 amino acids. Trimming took 2 bases from V and 2 from J, leaving 10 bases between them. Germline V gene data show CDR1 as GTSNPN and CDR2 as SVGIG (reference sequence). The CDR3 DNA sequence: TGTGCCTGGAGTATAAATGGAGGCAATCAGCCCCAGCATTTT. This translates into CAWSINGGNQPQHF.

The genes are TRBV28 and TRBJ1-1; possible D gene TRBD1, 5 bases. The CDR3 totals 15 residues. In germline, CDR1 is MDHEN, CDR2 SYDVKM. Deletions cut 5 bases from V and 0 bases from J, with 13 bases between. DNA for the CDR3: TGTGCCAGCAGTCCCCTGGGGGGATTGAACACTGAAGCTTTCTTT. This encodes CASSPLGGLNTEAFF.

The gene calls are TRBV7-9 and TRBJ1-1, with 9 bases matching TRBD1. Looked up from germline, CDR1 is SEHNR and CDR2 is FQNEAQ (reference sequence). V gave up 5 bases and J gave up 2 bases; unmatched junction bases: 3. There are 14 residues in the CDR3. CDR3: CASSGGQGNTEAFF. The CDR3 region has the DNA TGTGCCAGCAGCGGGGGACAGGGCAACACTGAAGCTTTCTTT. The full variable domain, completed using reference TRBV7-9 and TRBJ1-1, is DTGVSQNPRHKITKRGQNVTFRCDPISEHNRLYWYRQTLGQGPEFLTYFQNEAQLEKSRLLSDRFSAERPKGSFSTLEIQRTEQGDSAMYLCASSGGQGNTEAFFGQGTRLTVV.

The gene calls are TRBV27 and TRBJ2-2; 7 bases agree with TRBD1. CDR1 MNHEY and CDR2 SMNVEV come from the germline V gene (reference sequence). The ends lost 3 bases at V and 6 bases at J; junction bases unmatched: 7. The CDR3 extends over 15 amino acids. CDR3 region: CASSFWTGMSGELFF. The CDR3 region has the DNA TGTGCCAGCAGTTTTTGGACAGGAATGTCCGGGGAGCTGTTTTTT.

This chain uses TRBV5-6 with TRBJ1-5; no clear D. Trimming cost V 2 bases and J 7 bases, with 10 bases left between them. The CDR3 totals 13 residues. Germline assignment: CDR1 SGHDT and CDR2 YYEEEE. Here the CDR3 reads CASSFLGGQPQHF. The CDR3 region has the DNA TGTGCCAGCAGCTTCCTGGGAGGGCAGCCCCAGCATTTT.

This clone was seen more than once but under ten times. This chain links TRBV5-1 with TRBJ2-1, with D tentatively TRBD1 (5 bases). The germline gives CDR1 SGHRS, CDR2 YFSETQ. The length of the CDR3 is 15 residues. V lost 5 bases and J 0 bases, leaving 12 bases between the germline ends. In nucleotides, the CDR3 is TGCGCCAGCAGTCCCACAGGACCCTCCTACAATGAGCAGTTCTTC. It translates to CASSPTGPSYNEQFF.

The V call is TRBV29-1, the J call TRBJ2-7; TRBD1 aligns across 8 bases. J was trimmed by 3 bases and V by 7 bases; bases with no gene match: 11. The CDR3 totals 14 residues. Germline CDR1 is SQVTM and CDR2 is ANQGSEA. CDR3 protein: CSAQLTGVSYEQYF. The CDR3 DNA follows: TGCAGCGCCCAACTGACAGGGGTTAGCTACGAGCAGTACTTC.

This clone was seen only once. J is TRBJ1-2 and V is TRBV7-9; 7 nucleotides match TRBD1. The CDR3 is 14 amino acids. The trim removed 4 bases at V and 4 bases at J, leaving 6 bases unmatched. Germline lookup yields CDR1 SEHNR and CDR2 FQNEAQ (reference sequence). Here the CDR3 DNA reads TGTGCCAGCAGCTCTGGGGGACAGAGCTATGGCTACACCTTC. Residues: CASSSGGQSYGYTF.

V usage is TRBV6-6 and J usage is TRBJ2-5; D is undetermined. CDR1 is MNHNY, CDR2 SVGAGI, per germline (reference sequence). The length of the CDR3 is 13 residues. With 6 bases removed from V and 2 bases from J, the gap between germline ends came to 10 bases. Written as DNA, the CDR3 is TGTGCCAGCAGCAAGGAAATGCAAGAGACCCAGTACTTC. Encoded protein: CASSKEMQETQYF.

The genes are TRBV7-8 and TRBJ2-5; 7 bases map to TRBD2. CDR1 and CDR2 (germline): SGHVS, FQNEAQ. V shed 2 bases, J shed 5 bases, and the junction held 20 bases outside the gene matches. This CDR3 region has 19 residues. Written as DNA, the CDR3 is TGTGCCAGCAGCTTACCTTCTTCAAGTGGGCGGGGGTCCGGTGAGACCCAGTACTTC. It codes for CASSLPSSSGRGSGETQYF.

This clone was seen a few times. The chain uses TRBV7-6 and TRBJ1-1, with D possibly matching TRBD1 (5 bases). This CDR3 has 13 amino acids. Trimming took 2 bases from V and 4 from J, leaving 8 bases between them. Looked up from germline, CDR1 is SGHVS and CDR2 is FNYEAQ. The CDR3 DNA follows: TGTGCCAGCAGCTTATGGGGCTCCACTGAAGCTTTCTTT. Its translation: CASSLWGSTEAFF.

CDR3 bases: TGTGCCAGCAGCTCGGGTTATGGGGGTAGGTCCTACAATGAGCAGTTCTTC. Translating it yields CASSSGYGGRSYNEQFF. V usage is TRBV7-6 and J usage is TRBJ2-1; the D call may be TRBD1 or TRBD2 (5 bases each). The V end was cut by 4 bases, the J end by 1 base, with 17 bases between. Germline V gene data show CDR1 as SGHVS and CDR2 as FNYEAQ. The CDR3 runs 17 residues.

The rearrangement joins TRBV7-9 to TRBJ1-1; weak D call: TRBD1 (6 bases). In germline, CDR1 is SEHNR, CDR2 FQNEAQ (reference sequence). The germline V and J ends were trimmed by 1 base and 5 bases, with 14 bases remaining between them. The CDR3 has 15 residues. The CDR3 DNA reads TGTGCCAGCAGCTTAGTTGGGGGCTTGGAAACTGAAGCTTTCTTT. This translates into CASSLVGGLETEAFF.

This sequence joins TRBV6-5 and TRBJ2-2, with 7 bases identical to TRBD1. V was clipped by 2 bases and J by 0 bases; unmatched bases: 0. This CDR3 is 15 amino acids long. The germline V gene has CDR1 MNHEY and CDR2 SVGAGI. The CDR3 nucleotides read TGTGCCAGCAGTTACACAGGGGCGAACACCGGGGAGCTGTTTTTT. Protein: CASSYTGANTGELFF.

V gene TRBV19 combines with J gene TRBJ1-2, with D possibly TRBD1 on 5 matching bases. Germline-derived CDR1 and CDR2 are LNHDA and SQIVND (reference sequence). V was clipped by 3 bases and J by 7 bases, with 12 bases between them. The CDR3 has 13 residues. CDR3 bases: TGTGCCAGTAGTATCTCGGGGGGTAGTGGCTACACCTTC. Its protein product is CASSISGGSGYTF. Full variable domain (remainder filled in from reference TRBV19 and TRBJ1-2): DGGITQSPKYLFRKEGQNVTLSCEQNLNHDAMYWYRQDPGQGLRLIYYSQIVNDFQKGDIAEGYSVSREKKESFPLTVTSAQKNPTAFYLCASSISGGSGYTFGSGTRLTVV.

This clone was picked up a small number of times. The chain joins TRBV30 to TRBJ1-1, with 9 bases aligning to TRBD1. Per the germline V gene, CDR1 is GTSNPN and CDR2 is SVGIG (reference sequence). The CDR3 spans 14 residues. The V segment lost 2 bases and the J segment 4 bases; nucleotides outside the gene matches: 5. This chain's CDR3 is CAWSSGQGITEAFF. The CDR3 nucleotides are TGTGCCTGGAGTAGCGGACAGGGGATCACTGAAGCTTTCTTT.